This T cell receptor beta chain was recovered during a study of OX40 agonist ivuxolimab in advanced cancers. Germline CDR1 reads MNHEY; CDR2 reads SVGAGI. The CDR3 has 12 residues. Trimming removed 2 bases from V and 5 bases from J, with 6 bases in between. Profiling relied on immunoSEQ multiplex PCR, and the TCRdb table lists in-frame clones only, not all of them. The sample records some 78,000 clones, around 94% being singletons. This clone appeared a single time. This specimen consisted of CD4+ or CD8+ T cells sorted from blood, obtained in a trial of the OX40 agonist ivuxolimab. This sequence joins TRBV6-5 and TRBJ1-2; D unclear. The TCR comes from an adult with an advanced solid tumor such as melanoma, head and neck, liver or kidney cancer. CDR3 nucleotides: TGTGCCAGCAGTTACGGCGGGTATGGCTACACCTTC. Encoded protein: CASSYGGYGYTF.